The rows below give T cell receptor beta chains drawn from one sample of a study of T cells after yellow fever vaccination. TCRdb independently ran MiXCR on the 5' RACE reads; one entry per CDR3 protein. The sample yields roughly 190,000 distinct CDR3 sequences, approximately 10% seen once. Specimen: CD8+ T cells sorted from PBMCs, collected 15 days after the yellow fever booster vaccination. The receptors originated from a man younger than 35 who received the YFV17D yellow fever vaccine. Each CDR3 is given with its conserved first and last residue. A D gene is named only where the DNA matches it firmly. Clone sizes are given selectively: once, few, many, or a class where the clone is expanded.

v_gene,j_gene,abundance,d_gene,CDR3nt,CDR3aa
TRBV12-3/TRBV12-4,TRBJ1-1,-,-,TGTGCCAGCAGTTCCCGACAGTACACTGAAGCTTTCTTT,CASSSRQYTEAFF
TRBV7-8,TRBJ2-5,-,-,TGTGCCAGCAGCTTACTTCGTAGCGCGGAGACCCAGTACTTC,CASSLLRSAETQYF
TRBV28,TRBJ2-7,-,-,TGTGCCAGCAGTTTATGGGGGACGGAGCCCGACTTC,CASSLWGTEPDF
TRBV5-5,TRBJ2-7,few,TRBD1,TGTGCCAGCAGCTTTACAGGGGCCTACGAGCAGTACTTC,CASSFTGAYEQYF
TRBV28,TRBJ1-1,-,-,TGTGCCAGCAGCCGTTATACAGAGAACACTGAAGCTTTCTTT,CASSRYTENTEAFF
TRBV7-6,TRBJ2-1,many,TRBD2,TGTGCCAGCAGCTTAGTTTCAGCGGGGGGAGTCGATGAGCAGTTCTTC,CASSLVSAGGVDEQFF
TRBV7-2,TRBJ2-1,few,-,TGTGCCAGCAGCTCGGTAGAGTCCTTCGAGCAGTTCTTC,CASSSVESFEQFF
TRBV28,TRBJ2-2,few,-,TGTGCCAGCTCCCGTGTGGCTACCGGGGAGCTGTTTTTT,CASSRVATGELFF
TRBV24-1,TRBJ2-1,few,TRBD1,TGTGCCACCAGTGATCCAGACAGGGGTGATGAGCAGTTCTTC,CATSDPDRGDEQFF
TRBV5-1,TRBJ2-2,-,-,TGCGCCAGCAGCTTCACCTCCAGGGGTTCGACCGGGGAGCTGTTTTTT,CASSFTSRGSTGELFF
TRBV6-2/TRBV6-3,TRBJ2-2,few,-,TGTGCCAGCAGTTACGGGGGGGCCGGCACCGGGGAGCTGTTTTTT,CASSYGGAGTGELFF
TRBV6-5,TRBJ2-7,few,TRBD1,TGTGCCAGCAGTTACTCGGGACAGGCCGGGCACGAGCAGTACTTC,CASSYSGQAGHEQYF
TRBV5-6,TRBJ1-3,-,-,TGTGCCAGCAGCTTCTGGCCAGGTGGAAACACCATATATTTT,CASSFWPGGNTIYF
TRBV4-1,TRBJ2-7,many,TRBD1,TGCGCCAGCAGCCACCGGACAGGGCCAACCTACGAGCAGTACTTC,CASSHRTGPTYEQYF
TRBV20-1,TRBJ1-1,-,TRBD1,TGCAGTGCTTTGGACAGGTTGAACACTGAAGCTTTCTTT,CSALDRLNTEAFF
TRBV10-3,TRBJ2-3,-,-,TGTGCCATCAGTGGGGCCCCATTGGGCGCAGATACGCAGTATTTT,CAISGAPLGADTQYF
TRBV6-6,TRBJ2-3,few,-,TGTGCCAGCAGTTACGACCCCCCCACAGATACGCAGTATTTT,CASSYDPPTDTQYF
TRBV7-9,TRBJ2-2,few,-,TGTGCCAGCAGCTTATCTACGGGGGGCGACACCGGGGAGCTGTTTTTT,CASSLSTGGDTGELFF
TRBV7-9,TRBJ1-5,many,-,TGCGCCAGCAGCCAAGGGGGGGGCAATCAGCCCCAGCATTTT,CASSQGGGNQPQHF
TRBV2,TRBJ2-4,few,TRBD1,TGTGCCAGCAGAGGGATTCCGGGACAGGTGGGGACAGGGGGCTTTGGCAAAAACATTCAGTACTTC,CASRGIPGQVGTGGFGKNIQYF
TRBV12-3/TRBV12-4,TRBJ1-2,few,TRBD1,TGTGCCAGCAGCTCCTCCCGGCAGGGGGCTAACTATGGCTACACCTTC,CASSSSRQGANYGYTF
TRBV12-3/TRBV12-4,TRBJ2-1,-,TRBD2,TGTGCCAGCCGACTAGCCGGTGAGCAGTTCTTC,CASRLAGEQFF
TRBV6-2/TRBV6-3,TRBJ2-2,-,-,TGTGCCGCTGGGGAACAGCACTATGGAACCGGGGAGCTGTTTTTT,CAAGEQHYGTGELFF
TRBV4-3,TRBJ2-5,few,-,TGCGCCAGCAGCCAAGATGCGTTCCAGAAAGAGACCCAGTACTTC,CASSQDAFQKETQYF
TRBV11-2,TRBJ1-1,many,-,TGTGCCAGCAGCTTAGCCGGACGGATACTGAACACTGAAGCTTTCTTT,CASSLAGRILNTEAFF
TRBV7-9,TRBJ2-7,few,-,TGTGCCAGCAGTCTCGGGACACGGCCGCCCGACGAGCAGTACTTC,CASSLGTRPPDEQYF
TRBV15,TRBJ2-7,-,-,TGTGCCACCAGCGTTGTGGGCGGTCAGACCTACGAGCAGTACTTC,CATSVVGGQTYEQYF
TRBV6-5,TRBJ2-3,-,-,TGTGCCAGCAGTTATAAGTGGAGCACAGATACGCAGTATTTT,CASSYKWSTDTQYF
TRBV7-2,TRBJ2-5,few,TRBD1,TGTGCCAGCAGCTTAGCCCACAGGGGGCTGGAGACCCAGTACTTC,CASSLAHRGLETQYF
TRBV19,TRBJ1-5,few,-,TGTGCCAGTAACGGGGGGGGCAGTATTCAGCCCCAGCATTTT,CASNGGGSIQPQHF
TRBV19,TRBJ2-2,-,-,TGTGCCAGTAGTATCCTGAACACCGGGGAGCTGTTTTTT,CASSILNTGELFF
TRBV6-5,TRBJ2-7,few,-,TGTGCCAGCAGTTACTCTAGAGGGGAGCCGAAACTCTCCTACGAGCAGTACTTC,CASSYSRGEPKLSYEQYF
TRBV5-1,TRBJ2-3,many,TRBD2,TGCGCCAGCAGACCAGCTAGCGGGGGCACAGATACGCAGTATTTT,CASRPASGGTDTQYF
TRBV6-5,TRBJ1-4,few,TRBD1,TGTGCCAGCAGTCCCTTCAGTTGGGGACAGGGTAATGAAAAACTGTTTTTT,CASSPFSWGQGNEKLFF
TRBV6-6,TRBJ2-1,-,TRBD2,TGTGCCAGCAGTTACGGGCTAGCGGTCTACAATGAGCAGTTCTTC,CASSYGLAVYNEQFF
TRBV12-5,TRBJ2-5,-,-,TGTGCTAGTGTCCAGAATCGTCACGGAGAGACCCAGTACTTC,CASVQNRHGETQYF
TRBV7-8,TRBJ2-3,-,TRBD2,TGTGCCAGCAGCAGGGGCGGGGGGGCCGGAGATACGCAGTATTTT,CASSRGGGAGDTQYF
TRBV10-3,TRBJ2-2,-,-,TGTGCCATCAGCACAGCATCGAACACCGGGGAGCTGTTTTTT,CAISTASNTGELFF
TRBV27,TRBJ1-5,-,TRBD1,TGTGCCAGCAGTAGTGGACAGGGCTATCAGCCCCAGCATTTT,CASSSGQGYQPQHF
TRBV6-2/TRBV6-3,TRBJ1-2,-,-,TGTGCCAGCAGTTATCGGCCTGAGGCCGTCTATGGCTACACCTTC,CASSYRPEAVYGYTF
TRBV4-1,TRBJ2-7,-,-,TGCGCCAGCAGCCAACTCGACAGGCGAGGAAACGAGCAGTACTTC,CASSQLDRRGNEQYF
TRBV4-1,TRBJ2-5,few,TRBD1,TGCGCCAGCAGCCCCAGGGGGCAGGTAATACAAGAGACCCAGTACTTC,CASSPRGQVIQETQYF
TRBV20-1,TRBJ2-1,-,-,TGCAGTGCTAGAGATGAGTCTGAGCAGTTCTTC,CSARDESEQFF
TRBV6-5,TRBJ2-1,few,-,TGTGCCAGCAGTTACCGCCAACTCCTCGGTGGGGAGCAGTTCTTC,CASSYRQLLGGEQFF
TRBV5-1,TRBJ1-2,-,-,TGCGCCAGCAGCTTGGTGGACAAGATCTATGGCTACACCTTC,CASSLVDKIYGYTF
TRBV18,TRBJ1-6,few,TRBD1,TGTGCCAGCTCACCCAGACCGGGACAGGGTCCTTCACCCCTCCACTTT,CASSPRPGQGPSPLHF